Sequencing of this T cell receptor (beta chain) was carried out in a study of T cell responses to AZD1222 COVID-19 vaccine. General observations from the study: It was only after the peak T cell response that any repertoires were sampled. Donors skewed white British and female; clonal diversity was possibly underestimated.

The CDR3 spans 16 residues. Germline V gives CDR1 SGDLS, CDR2 YYNGEE. Trimming cost V 1 base and J 0 bases, with 11 bases left between them. Measured with immunoSEQ multiplex PCR; TCRdb has only the in-frame clones, and not every one. The sample shows around 100,000 clones, around 90% of them seen only once. Notes on this clone: Its antigen remains unidentified.

The chain recombines TRBV9 with TRBJ1-3; perhaps TRBD1 as D (6 bases). The TCR was taken from an adult in good health. Sequencing was performed on peripheral blood, taken on day 0 of AZD1222 vaccination. CDR3 in amino acids: CASSVIGQSSGNTIYF. The DNA for the CDR3 is TGTGCCAGCAGCGTAATCGGACAGTCCTCTGGAAACACCATATATTTT.